The following is a TCR beta chain sequence with its context. Its antigen remains unknown. These data are taken from a study of T cell responses to AZD1222 COVID-19 vaccine. The CDR3 runs 15 residues. The germline CDR1 and CDR2 sequences are SGHTA and FQGNSA. Trimming removed 7 bases at V and 4 bases at J, with 19 bases between. Overall study findings and caveats: White British people made up most donors, females outnumbered males, and clonal diversity was possibly underestimated. Only a handful of people who got AZD1222 tested seropositive at baseline.

Here immunoSEQ multiplex PCR was the method, and the copy in TCRdb shows in-frame clones only, minus some. The profile covers 100,000 to 150,000 clones, with more than 90% appearing a single time and around 1.6% taken by the ten largest. The rearrangement joins TRBV7-2 to TRBJ1-1; D remains ambiguous. The receptor was isolated from an adult in good health. The sequenced sample was peripheral blood, obtained on day 0 of AZD1222 vaccination. This chain's CDR3 is CASNPAGSIGTEAFF. Here the CDR3 DNA reads TGTGCCAGCAACCCAGCGGGCAGTATTGGCACTGAAGCTTTCTTT.